Listed below are T cell receptor beta chains from one sample, sequenced in a study of T cells in Graves' hyperthyroidism and ophthalmopathy. TCRdb fed the multiplex PCR reads into MiXCR, producing one record per CDR3 protein. The sample includes 250,000 to 400,000 distinct CDR3 sequences, about an eighth seen only once; the top ten take roughly 35%. Material for sequencing was blood. The receptors come from a woman aged 40 to 50 with Graves' ophthalmopathy. The CDR3 runs from the conserved cysteine through the conserved F or W. D genes are given only for firm matches. Some rows have no size entry. The others give once, few or many, or a class for an expanded clone.

J gene	D gene	clone size	V gene	CDR3 protein	CDR3 DNA
TRBJ2-1	TRBD2	NA	TRBV28	CASSTISGTSINEQFF	TGTGCCAGCAGTACTATATCCGGGACTAGCATTAATGAGCAGTTCTTC
TRBJ2-1	NA	many	TRBV12-3/TRBV12-4	CASSSDATYNEQFF	TGTGCCAGCAGTTCGGACGCGACCTACAATGAGCAGTTCTTC
TRBJ1-2	NA	many	TRBV6-1	CASSEEGTRGYTF	TGTGCCAGCAGTGAAGAAGGTACGAGGGGCTACACCTTC
TRBJ2-1	NA	many	TRBV18	CASSPPRTTNEQFF	TGTGCCAGCTCACCACCCCGAACTACTAATGAGCAGTTCTTC
TRBJ2-1	NA	few	TRBV24-1	CATSAQITWVNDEQFF	TGTGCCACCAGTGCCCAGATTACATGGGTTAACGATGAGCAGTTCTTC
TRBJ2-7	TRBD1	NA	TRBV3-1	CASSQDGDRGIGGSYEQYF	TGTGCCAGCAGCCAAGACGGGGACAGGGGTATCGGCGGTTCTTACGAGCAGTACTTC
TRBJ1-4	NA	few	TRBV19	CASSLEGSRGEKLFF	TGTGCCAGTAGTCTCGAAGGATCTAGGGGGGAAAAACTGTTTTTT
TRBJ2-2	NA	few	TRBV28	CASTARWGRVYNRELFF	TGTGCCAGCACCGCACGGTGGGGGAGAGTTTATAATCGGGAGCTGTTTTTT
TRBJ2-5	TRBD1	NA	TRBV25-1	CASSGLAGGTETQYF	TGTGCCAGCAGTGGGTTGGCAGGGGGCACAGAGACCCAGTACTTC
TRBJ2-7	NA	many	TRBV7-2	CASSFLVGSYEQYF	TGTGCCAGCAGCTTTTTGGTGGGCTCCTACGAGCAGTACTTC
TRBJ1-1	NA	many	TRBV20-1	CSAHPPTEAFF	TGCAGTGCCCATCCCCCCACTGAAGCTTTCTTT
TRBJ1-1	NA	NA	TRBV3-1	CASSLGPLEAFF	TGTGCCAGCAGCCTCGGACCCCTCGAAGCTTTCTTT
TRBJ1-6	TRBD1	many	TRBV7-2	CASSSKGQAHNSPLHF	TGTGCCAGCAGCTCCAAGGGACAGGCCCATAATTCACCCCTCCACTTT
TRBJ1-1	TRBD1	many	TRBV6-5	CASSYGTAEAFF	TGTGCCAGCAGTTACGGGACAGCTGAAGCTTTCTTT
TRBJ2-7	NA	few	TRBV5-5	CASSERPGDEQYF	TGTGCCAGCAGCGAGCGCCCGGGGGACGAGCAGTACTTC
TRBJ2-3	TRBD2	many	TRBV7-2	CASSLGRLAGGGDTQYF	TGTGCCAGCAGCTTAGGGAGGTTAGCGGGGGGAGGGGATACGCAGTATTTT
TRBJ2-5	TRBD1	many	TRBV7-2	CASSQNTGGGETQYF	TGTGCCAGCAGTCAAAATACAGGGGGTGGAGAGACCCAGTACTTC
TRBJ2-7	TRBD1	NA	TRBV5-6	CASSPGTGPSSYVRGEQYF	TGTGCCAGCAGCCCCGGGACAGGGCCATCCTCCTACGTCAGGGGGGAGCAGTACTTC
TRBJ2-5	TRBD2	few	TRBV20-1	CSAASGIGGGQYF	TGCAGTGCTGCTAGCGGCATCGGGGGAGGCCAGTACTTC
TRBJ1-2	NA	NA	TRBV5-1	CASSNTAGNYGYTF	TGCGCCAGCAGCAATACGGCGGGGAACTATGGCTACACCTTC
TRBJ1-2	NA	many	TRBV6-1	CASSEARERAFLGYTF	TGTGCCAGCAGTGAAGCGCGGGAGAGAGCATTTCTTGGCTACACCTTC
TRBJ1-2	TRBD1	many	TRBV15	CATSRDRGHDYSYTF	TGTGCCACCAGCAGAGACAGGGGGCATGACTATAGCTACACCTTC
TRBJ1-1	NA	few	TRBV9	CASSVGRSNTEAFF	TGTGCCAGCAGCGTAGGCCGATCGAACACTGAAGCTTTCTTT
TRBJ2-7	NA	few	TRBV18	CASSPIGRVVEQYF	TGTGCCAGCTCACCAATAGGCAGGGTCGTCGAGCAGTACTTC
TRBJ2-4	TRBD2	many	TRBV2	CASSDPSGSYIQYF	TGTGCCAGCAGTGACCCTAGCGGGAGTTACATTCAGTACTTC
TRBJ2-5	TRBD2	many	TRBV2	CASSISGGQETQYF	TGTGCCAGCAGTATTAGCGGGGGGCAAGAGACCCAGTACTTC
TRBJ2-1	NA	many	TRBV11-2	CASSWGANEQFF	TGTGCCAGCAGCTGGGGAGCTAATGAGCAGTTCTTC
TRBJ1-1	NA	many	TRBV7-8	CASSLALSYTEAFF	TGTGCCAGCAGCTTAGCGTTATCCTACACTGAAGCTTTCTTT
TRBJ1-1	TRBD1	NA	TRBV20-1	CSARVDQGVNTEAFF	TGCAGTGCTAGAGTTGACCAGGGGGTGAACACTGAAGCTTTCTTT
TRBJ2-3	TRBD1	many	TRBV24-1	CATSDSWTGGLGDTQYF	TGTGCCACCAGTGATAGCTGGACAGGGGGCTTGGGAGATACGCAGTATTTT
TRBJ1-2	NA	NA	TRBV5-4	CASSPLGTGYGYTF	TGTGCCAGCAGCCCCCTTGGGACGGGGTATGGCTACACCTTC
TRBJ2-2	NA	many	TRBV12-5	CASGLSGELFF	TGTGCTAGTGGTTTAAGCGGGGAGCTGTTTTTT
TRBJ2-7	NA	few	TRBV20-1	CSASTRSEQYF	TGCAGTGCCTCAACTAGAAGCGAGCAGTACTTC
TRBJ1-1	NA	many	TRBV20-1	CSATIIQPLNTEAFF	TGCAGTGCCACAATCATACAACCTCTGAACACTGAAGCTTTCTTT
TRBJ2-1	NA	NA	TRBV12-3/TRBV12-4	CASSLPGIYNEQFF	TGTGCCAGCAGTTTGCCTGGTATCTACAATGAGCAGTTCTTC
TRBJ2-2	NA	NA	TRBV10-2	CASSQGYTGELFF	TGCGCCAGCAGTCAGGGTTACACCGGGGAGCTGTTTTTT
TRBJ2-2	NA	few	TRBV13	CASSSRDTDTGELFF	TGTGCCAGCAGCTCCCGGGACACCGACACCGGGGAGCTGTTTTTT
TRBJ2-1	TRBD1	NA	TRBV20-1	CSAQDRDGSYNEQFF	TGCAGTGCTCAGGACAGGGATGGCTCCTACAATGAGCAGTTCTTC
TRBJ2-4	NA	NA	TRBV12-3/TRBV12-4	CASSPRDSQVQYF	TGTGCCAGCAGTCCCCGTGACTCCCAGGTTCAGTACTTC
TRBJ1-6	NA	few	TRBV27	CASGRQGDNSPLHF	TGTGCCAGCGGGCGGCAGGGCGATAATTCACCCCTCCACTTT
TRBJ2-1	NA	NA	TRBV5-1	CASSLAGHLNEQFF	TGCGCCAGCAGCTTGGCCGGACACCTCAATGAGCAGTTCTTC
TRBJ1-1	NA	many	TRBV6-5	CASSYSSRTEAFF	TGTGCCAGCAGTTACTCTTCGCGGACTGAAGCTTTCTTT
TRBJ2-7	NA	many	TRBV3-1	CASSHGGPYEQYF	TGTGCCAGCAGCCATGGAGGTCCCTACGAGCAGTACTTC
TRBJ2-3	NA	few	TRBV20-1	CSARVWTATDTQYF	TGCAGTGCTAGAGTATGGACTGCCACAGATACGCAGTATTTT
TRBJ2-7	TRBD1	many	TRBV9	CASSPRQGAREQYF	TGTGCCAGCAGCCCTAGGCAGGGGGCGCGGGAGCAGTACTTC
TRBJ2-2	TRBD2	NA	TRBV20-1	CSARDPRASGKIGELFF	TGCAGTGCTAGAGATCCCCGGGCTAGCGGGAAAATCGGGGAGCTGTTTTTT
TRBJ1-3	NA	few	TRBV12-5	CASGSDGNTIYF	TGTGCTAGTGGTTCGGACGGGAACACCATATATTTT
TRBJ1-1	NA	many	TRBV29-1	CSVEVDPPGSTEAFF	TGCAGCGTTGAAGTCGACCCACCAGGGAGCACTGAAGCTTTCTTT
TRBJ2-5	NA	few	TRBV11-3	CASSLDSLPGAAETQYF	TGTGCCAGCAGCTTAGATTCCCTGCCAGGGGCCGCGGAGACCCAGTACTTC
TRBJ2-3	TRBD2	many	TRBV28	CASSFSSGKTDTQYF	TGTGCCAGCAGTTTCTCTAGCGGAAAAACAGATACGCAGTATTTT
TRBJ1-4	NA	NA	TRBV6-1	CASSPTGSRNEKLFF	TGTGCCAGCAGTCCTACAGGGTCCCGCAATGAAAAACTGTTTTTT
TRBJ2-2	NA	few	TRBV10-2	CASSVLDNGELFF	TGCGCCAGCAGTGTTTTAGATAACGGGGAGCTGTTTTTT
TRBJ2-7	NA	many	TRBV12-3/TRBV12-4	CASRAKGFSYEQYF	TGTGCCAGCAGGGCTAAGGGGTTCTCCTACGAGCAGTACTTC
TRBJ2-1	TRBD1	many	TRBV19	CASSIGTGGTYNEQFF	TGTGCCAGTAGTATAGGGACAGGGGGCACGTACAATGAGCAGTTCTTC
TRBJ2-7	NA	NA	TRBV7-9	CASSFEGVAYEQYF	TGTGCCAGCAGCTTTGAGGGAGTTGCTTACGAGCAGTACTTC
TRBJ1-2	TRBD1	many	TRBV7-8	CASSLDRGLGYTF	TGTGCCAGCAGCTTGGACAGGGGTCTTGGCTACACCTTC
TRBJ2-5	NA	few	TRBV20-1	CSARGLQFSPGPQETQYF	TGCAGTGCTAGAGGCCTACAATTTTCCCCCGGCCCTCAAGAGACCCAGTACTTC
TRBJ1-6	TRBD1	many	TRBV7-9	CASSHQPGQDNSPLHF	TGTGCCAGCAGCCATCAACCGGGACAGGACAATTCACCCCTCCACTTT
TRBJ2-6	NA	few	TRBV20-1	CSARVTGTAGSGANVLTF	TGCAGTGCTAGAGTTACAGGGACAGCGGGCTCTGGGGCCAACGTCCTGACTTTC